The T cell receptor beta chain under discussion was sequenced for a study of a mutant IDH1 vaccine in newly diagnosed glioma. Study-level information: The study started vaccination 4-6 weeks after radiotherapy alone, or with temozolomide cycles.

Sample time point: week 5, during vaccination. Doses comprised 300 ug of mutant IDH1 20-mer peptide each, plus topical imiquimod. Germline CDR1 is MGHRA and CDR2 is YSYEKL. The CDR3 length is 17 residues. The ends were cut back, 0 bases at V and 0 bases at J, with 14 bases in the middle. Details on this clone: As yet, its antigen is unknown.

This table comes from immunoSEQ multiplex PCR, and its TCRdb copy is limited to in-frame clones, with some not included. The sample includes some 51,000 clones, around four fifths of them seen just once. The source is a man aged 50 to 59 with glioma. This chain uses TRBV4-1 with TRBJ1-1; D gene ambiguous. Material: PBMCs, obtained from a glioma patient whose treatment included an IDH1 peptide vaccine. CDR3 protein: CASSQDSGVFMNTEAFF. DNA for the CDR3: TGCGCCAGCAGCCAAGATAGCGGGGTATTCATGAACACTGAAGCTTTCTTT.